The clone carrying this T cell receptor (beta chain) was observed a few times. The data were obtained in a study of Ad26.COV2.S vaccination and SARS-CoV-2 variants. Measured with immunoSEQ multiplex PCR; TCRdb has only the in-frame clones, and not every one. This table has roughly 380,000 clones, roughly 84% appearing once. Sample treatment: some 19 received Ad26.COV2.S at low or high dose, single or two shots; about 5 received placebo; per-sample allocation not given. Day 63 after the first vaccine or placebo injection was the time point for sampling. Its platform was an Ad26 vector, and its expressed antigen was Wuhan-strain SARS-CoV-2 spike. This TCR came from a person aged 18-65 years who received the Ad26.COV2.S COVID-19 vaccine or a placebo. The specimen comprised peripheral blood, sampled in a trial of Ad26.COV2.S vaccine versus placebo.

The CDR3 reads CATSPGPLTGELFF. The CDR3 DNA is TGTGCCACCAGTCCGGGACCGTTAACCGGGGAGCTGTTTTTT. The rearrangement links TRBV15 to TRBJ2-2; either TRBD1 or TRBD2 may supply D (5 bases each). Germline V gene lookup returns CDR1 LNHNV and CDR2 YYDKDF (reference sequence). The CDR3 covers 14 residues. Trimming took off 6 bases at V and 5 bases at J, with 13 bases between the two ends.